The 29 T cell receptor beta chains reported below all come from one sample, sequenced in a study of CD8+ T cells in alopecia areata. Treatment of the sample: oral pan-JAK inhibitor, 5-10 mg twice daily. Isolated RNA was reverse transcribed into cDNA used as the sequencing template. Measured with immunoSEQ multiplex PCR; TCRdb has only the in-frame clones, and not every one. Of roughly 98,000 clones listed, approximately 66% are singletons. Here the sequenced sample was CD8+ T cells sorted from blood, taken at week 4, from a patient treated with tofacitinib. The receptors come from a human donor with alopecia areata.

The J gene is TRBJ1-2, the V gene TRBV29-1; a possible D gene is TRBD1 (5 bases). This CDR3 comprises 12 residues. The V end was cut by 4 bases, the J end by 7 bases, with 13 bases between. Per germline, CDR1 SQVTM and CDR2 ANQGSEA. For the CDR3, the DNA is TGCAGCGTTGGGCGGACACGTCCTGGCTACACCTTC. It encodes CSVGRTRPGYTF.

This rearrangement joins TRBV5-1 to TRBJ2-2, with 8 bases fitting TRBD1. The CDR3 has 18 residues. V dropped 4 bases and J dropped 4; count of bases not matched to a gene: 15. Germline assignment: CDR1 SGHRS and CDR2 YFSETQ. CDR3 in amino acids: CASSPTNAGGWSTGELFF. Written as DNA, the CDR3 is TGCGCCAGCAGCCCGACAAATGCAGGGGGCTGGAGCACCGGGGAGCTGTTTTTT.

The genes are TRBV19 and TRBJ2-1, with a possible D match to TRBD2 (5 bases). The V end lost 6 bases, the J end lost 7 bases, and 10 bases lay between the germline ends. The CDR3 covers 12 residues. CDR1 and CDR2 (germline): LNHDA, SQIVND (reference sequence). The chain's CDR3 is CASSLAANEQFF. Written as DNA, the CDR3 is TGTGCCAGTAGCCTAGCAGCTAATGAGCAGTTCTTC.

This clone was seen only a few times. This chain links TRBV2 with TRBJ1-2; TRBD1 might be the D (5 bases). This CDR3 spans 15 amino acids. Germline values: CDR1 SNHLY, CDR2 FYNNEI. V lost 6 bases to trimming and J lost 4 bases, with 18 bases between them. CDR3 loop: CASSTQWGQGYGYTF. The DNA of the CDR3 is TGTGCCAGCAGCACCCAGTGGGGCCAAGGCTATGGCTACACCTTC.

The chain couples TRBV5-1 to TRBJ1-1; tentative D call: TRBD1 (6 bases). V was trimmed by 1 base and J by 3 bases, leaving 10 bases between them. This CDR3 region has 14 residues. The germline gives CDR1 SGHRS, CDR2 YFSETQ. The DNA for the CDR3 is TGCGCCAGCAGCTTGAACAGGGAACACACTGAAGCTTTCTTT. Its protein product is CASSLNREHTEAFF.

CDR3: CASSHAGGGASYEQYF. The CDR3 nucleotides read TGTGCCAGCAGCCACGCGGGAGGAGGGGCGTCCTACGAGCAGTACTTC. The gene calls are TRBV7-9 and TRBJ2-7; 8 bases are a match to TRBD2. The CDR3 sequence is 16 residues long. Unmatched junction bases numbered 10, after V lost 5 bases and J lost 1 base. Germline CDR1 reads SEHNR; CDR2 reads FQNEAQ (reference sequence).

The genes are TRBV9 and TRBJ2-5; D is possibly TRBD2 (5 bases). Trimming removed 3 bases at V and 7 bases at J, with 16 bases between. The CDR3 runs to 14 residues. Germline values: CDR1 SGDLS, CDR2 YYNGEE. CDR3 DNA sequence: TGTGCCAGCAGCGGATCCACAGCACTAGGGACCCAGTACTTC. It specifies CASSGSTALGTQYF.

The rearrangement joins TRBV25-1 to TRBJ1-1, with D hard to call. CDR3 size: 14 residues. Trimming shortened V by 3 bases and J by 1 base, and 9 bases separated the two germline ends. The germline V gene has CDR1 MGHDK and CDR2 SYGVNS. CDR3 amino acids: CASSDQLENTEAFF. CDR3 nucleotides: TGTGCCAGCAGTGATCAGTTAGAGAACACTGAAGCTTTCTTT.

J is TRBJ2-1 and V is TRBV23-1, with D hard to call. TRBV23-1 has ORF status, its function being uncertain. V lost 6 bases to trimming and J lost 7 bases, with 10 bases between them. The length of the CDR3 is 12 residues. Written as DNA, the CDR3 is TGCGCCAGCAGCCGGAAGGGAAATGAGCAGTTCTTC. Amino acid sequence: CASSRKGNEQFF.

V usage is TRBV27 and J usage is TRBJ2-7; D may be TRBD1 or TRBD2 (5 bases each). Germline CDR1 MNHEY, CDR2 SMNVEV (reference sequence). The CDR3 consists of 16 residues. Trimming took off 5 bases at V and 0 bases at J, with 17 bases between the two ends. CDR3 residues: CASSEGRSPSSYEQYF. The CDR3 nucleotides are TGTGCCAGCAGTGAGGGGCGGAGCCCGTCCTCCTACGAGCAGTACTTC.

This clone was found a few times. In DNA, the CDR3 is TGTGCCAGCAGCGGAGGTTCCTGGCAGAGCTCCTACGAGCAGTACTTC. This translates into CASSGGSWQSSYEQYF. J is TRBJ2-7 and V is TRBV5-5; a weak D match, TRBD2 (5 bases). The length of the CDR3 is 16 residues. Trimming removed 4 bases from V and 0 bases from J, with 17 bases in between. Looked up from germline, CDR1 is SGHKS and CDR2 is YYEKEE (reference sequence).

The V and J genes are TRBV15 and TRBJ1-5; D ambiguous. Trimming took 3 bases from V and 3 from J, leaving 12 bases between them. The CDR3 has 15 amino acids. From germline, CDR1 is LNHNV and CDR2 YYDKDF (reference sequence). CDR3 DNA: TGTGCCACCAGCAGGTCCGAGTATAACAATCAGCCCCAGCATTTT. Protein sequence: CATSRSEYNNQPQHF.

The V and J genes are TRBV7-2 and TRBJ2-2, with D unclear. V was shortened by 5 bases and J by 7 bases, with 11 bases between the two germline ends. The CDR3 totals 13 residues. From germline, CDR1 is SGHTA and CDR2 FQGNSA. DNA for the CDR3: TGTGCCAGCAGCGGTGGGCGAGGCGGGGAGCTGTTTTTT. It specifies CASSGGRGGELFF.

The rearrangement uses TRBV5-6 and TRBJ1-1, with TRBD1 matching over 7 bases. V shed 4 bases and J 0 bases; nucleotides not matched to a gene: 12. Germline V gene data show CDR1 as SGHDT and CDR2 as YYEEEE. The CDR3 runs to 17 residues. CDR3 sequence: CASSASTGSFMNTEAFF. DNA of the CDR3: TGTGCCAGCAGCGCGTCGACAGGGTCGTTCATGAACACTGAAGCTTTCTTT.

The rearrangement uses TRBV5-1 and TRBJ1-1; D is unclear. The CDR3 spans 12 residues. The V gene's germline CDR1 is SGHRS and CDR2 YFSETQ. Trimming pared 0 bases from V and 7 bases from J, leaving 7 bases between. CDR3 residues: CASSLGGYEAFF. The DNA of the CDR3 is TGCGCCAGCAGCTTGGGAGGCTATGAAGCTTTCTTT.

This rearrangement joins TRBV6-1 to TRBJ2-7; the match to TRBD1 covers 9 bases. The V gene end was trimmed by 0 bases and the J gene end by 3 bases; junction bases not matched to a gene: 12. The germline CDR1 and CDR2 sequences are MNHNS and SASEGT. This CDR3 is 18 amino acids long. The CDR3 loop is CASSEAPPGQGFFYEQYF. The CDR3 DNA follows: TGTGCCAGCAGTGAAGCGCCTCCGGGACAGGGATTTTTCTACGAGCAGTACTTC.

The chain joins TRBV29-1 to TRBJ2-1, with D possibly TRBD1 on 6 matching bases. CDR1 is SQVTM, CDR2 ANQGSEA, per germline. Trimming took off 7 bases at V and 0 bases at J, with 13 bases between the two ends. CDR3 length: 14 amino acids. This chain's CDR3 is CSARTERSYNEQFF. The CDR3 nucleotides are TGCAGCGCAAGGACAGAGCGCTCCTACAATGAGCAGTTCTTC.

This clone has just a few counts. The genes are TRBV28 and TRBJ2-6; 11 bases line up with TRBD2. V was pared by 6 bases and J by 2 bases, with 9 bases of the junction left unmatched. The germline CDR1 and CDR2 sequences are MDHEN and SYDVKM. The CDR3 totals 18 residues. The CDR3 DNA follows: TGTGCCAGCAGATCCCCGACTAGCGGGATCGCTGGGGCCAACGTCCTGACTTTC. This encodes CASRSPTSGIAGANVLTF.

The chain employs TRBV15 and TRBJ2-7; 8 positions match TRBD2. The J segment lost 5 bases and the V segment lost 3 bases, leaving 6 bases of the junction unmatched. This CDR3 has 14 residues. CDR1 and CDR2 (germline): LNHNV, YYDKDF (reference sequence). In DNA, the CDR3 is TGTGCCACCAGCAGTAGAGCGGGGGAAAACGAGCAGTACTTC. This encodes CATSSRAGENEQYF.

The gene calls are TRBV6-5 and TRBJ2-2; D gene uncertain. The germline gives CDR1 MNHEY, CDR2 SVGAGI. This CDR3 comprises 12 residues. V lost 4 bases and J lost 3, with 3 bases in between. CDR3 nucleotides: TGTGCCAGCAGTTTCCACACCGGGGAGCTGTTTTTT. Translating it yields CASSFHTGELFF.

This sequence joins TRBV30 and TRBJ2-5; possibly TRBD2 for D (6 bases). This CDR3 is 14 amino acids long. Germline lookup yields CDR1 GTSNPN and CDR2 SVGIG (reference sequence). Trimming took 5 bases from V and 1 from J, leaving 14 bases between them. The CDR3 region has the DNA TGTGCCTGGGGGGGGAGGACCCTCCAAGAGACCCAGTACTTC. Amino acid sequence: CAWGGRTLQETQYF.

This chain links TRBV30 with TRBJ2-7; D may correspond to TRBD1 or TRBD2 (5 bases each). Germline CDR1 reads GTSNPN; CDR2 reads SVGIG (reference sequence). This CDR3 is built from 14 residues. V was shortened by 5 bases and J by 0 bases, with 14 bases between the two germline ends. The CDR3 bases are TGTGCCTGGGATTCCGGGACGAGCTCCTACGAGCAGTACTTC. Its translation is CAWDSGTSSYEQYF.

This sequence joins TRBV7-2 and TRBJ2-5; D might be TRBD2 (6 bases). V lost 1 base, J lost 3 bases, and 6 bases lay in between. CDR1 is SGHTA, CDR2 FQGNSA, per germline. The CDR3 is 13 residues long. CDR3 in amino acids: CASSLGLEETQYF. CDR3 coding DNA: TGTGCCAGCAGCTTAGGACTAGAAGAGACCCAGTACTTC.

This clone was recorded at least ten times. This sequence joins TRBV29-1 and TRBJ2-7, with a weak D call TRBD2 (7 bases). CDR1 and CDR2 from the germline V gene are SQVTM and ANQGSEA. V lost 6 bases to trimming and J lost 2 bases, with 14 bases between them. The CDR3 has 13 residues. The CDR3 bases are TGCAGCGTCGAGGGGGGGCTTCCCTACGAGCAGTACTTC. This translates into CSVEGGLPYEQYF.

This clone was seen many times. The chain uses TRBV4-3 and TRBJ2-1, with D uncertain. V was cut by 0 bases and J by 12 bases, with 12 bases left in between. The CDR3 loop spans 13 amino acids. Germline-derived CDR1 and CDR2 are LGHNA and YSLEER. DNA for the CDR3: TGCGCCAGCAGCCAAGATCCGGGCTTGGGGCAGTTCTTC. Translation: CASSQDPGLGQFF.

This clone was seen more than once but under ten times. The chain links TRBV5-1 to TRBJ1-1; no firm D call. The V end was cut by 0 bases, the J end by 1 base, with 10 bases between. The CDR3 extends over 15 amino acids. Germline values: CDR1 SGHRS, CDR2 YFSETQ. The CDR3 DNA reads TGCGCCAGCAGCTTGGCGGGGAATCGGAACACTGAAGCTTTCTTT. Translated: CASSLAGNRNTEAFF.

The rearrangement links TRBV7-2 to TRBJ1-6, with D hard to call. The CDR3 contains 15 residues. CDR1 is SGHTA and CDR2 is FQGNSA in the germline V gene. V dropped 1 base and J dropped 10 bases, with 14 bases sitting between them. The CDR3 region is CASSLDRVSGSPLHF. The CDR3 DNA sequence: TGTGCCAGCAGCTTAGATAGGGTCTCGGGCTCACCCCTCCACTTT.

In the case of this clone: A junction boundary mismatches the germline segment, possibly from a read error. This chain uses TRBV7-7 with TRBJ1-1; D might be TRBD1 (5 bases). CDR1 SSHAT and CDR2 FNYEAQ come from the germline V gene (reference sequence). There are 16 residues in the CDR3. CDR3 amino acids: CASSQSPGGVNTEAFF. CDR3 coding DNA: TGCGCCAGCAGCCAAAGCCCTGGGGGGGTGAACACTGAAGCTTTCTTT. The full variable domain, in which reference TRBV7-7 and TRBJ1-1 provide the parts outside the CDR3, is GAGVSQSPRYKVTKRGQDVTLRCDPISSHATLYWYQQALGQGPEFLTYFNYEAQPDKSGLPSDRFSAERPEGSISTLTIQRTEQRDSAMYRCASSQSPGGVNTEAFFGQGTRLTVV.

The J gene is TRBJ2-7, the V gene TRBV6-5, with 7 bases that match TRBD2. This CDR3 has 12 residues. Germline V gives CDR1 MNHEY, CDR2 SVGAGI. V dropped 6 bases and J dropped 3; count of bases not matched to a gene: 2. In DNA, the CDR3 is TGTGCCAGCAGCGGACTAGACTACGAGCAGTACTTC. Translating it yields CASSGLDYEQYF.